The 6 T cell receptor beta chains listed next were all sequenced from one sample in a study of beta chain features in type 1 diabetes. The authors reverse transcribed all of the isolated RNA, so sequencing captured expressed TCRB transcripts. This table comes from immunoSEQ multiplex PCR, and its TCRdb copy is limited to in-frame clones, with some not included. The table has about 240,000 clones, about 15% seen once; the top ten hold just under 0.02%. Regarding the study as a whole: A moderate, significant TCRB CDR3 shortening appeared in type 1 diabetes across four CD4+ subsets.

Antigen specificity for these receptors is unknown. Sequenced: naive CD4+ T cells from blood. The source of these receptors is a man aged 25-40 years with type 1 diabetes.

This clone appeared a few times. The CDR3 loop reads CASSEGLGETQYF. CDR3 DNA: TGTGCCAGCAGCGAGGGACTAGGGGAGACCCAGTACTTC. V is TRBV9 and J is TRBJ2-5; 8 nucleotides line up with TRBD2. Germline V CDR1 and CDR2: SGDLS, YYNGEE. V lost 3 bases, J lost 5 bases, and 3 bases stayed unmatched. The CDR3 sequence is 13 residues long.

This clone was recorded a few times. The chain joins TRBV10-3 to TRBJ1-6; 8 positions match TRBD1. Looked up from germline, CDR1 is ENHRY and CDR2 is SYGVKD. The CDR3 has 13 amino acids. V dropped 6 bases and J dropped 10; count of bases not matched to a gene: 5. CDR3 residues: CAIRGQETSPLHF. For the CDR3, the DNA is TGTGCCATCAGGGGACAGGAGACCTCACCCCTCCACTTT.

A single count supports this clone. CDR3 nucleotides: TGTGCCAGCTCACCTCCGCAACGGACAGAGGCTTTCTTT. Residues: CASSPPQRTEAFF. V is TRBV18 and J is TRBJ1-1; a weak D match, TRBD1 (6 bases). The CDR3 contains 13 residues. Germline CDR1 KGHSH, CDR2 LQKENI. Trimming shortened V by 3 bases and J by 11 bases, and 16 bases separated the two germline ends.

The rearrangement joins TRBV6-5 to TRBJ2-7; TRBD1 might be the D (6 bases). The V gene lost 2 bases and the J gene lost 3 bases, with 11 bases spanning the gap. Germline V gene data show CDR1 as MNHEY and CDR2 as SVGAGI. This CDR3 has 14 amino acids. The CDR3 DNA reads as TGTGCCAGCAGTTACGCAGGGGAAGGCTACGAGCAGTACTTC. Protein sequence: CASSYAGEGYEQYF.

The V and J genes are TRBV7-9 and TRBJ2-7, with 10 bases lining up with TRBD2. V lost 4 bases to trimming and J lost 4 bases; unmatched junction nucleotides: 4. Germline CDR1 reads SEHNR; CDR2 reads FQNEAQ (reference sequence). This CDR3 region has 14 residues. The CDR3 nucleotides are TGTGCCAGCAGCTCGACTAGCGGGTTATACGAGCAGTACTTC. Its translation: CASSSTSGLYEQYF.

This rearrangement joins TRBV7-2 to TRBJ2-5; 9 bases agree with TRBD2. The germline V gene has CDR1 SGHTA and CDR2 FQGNSA. The CDR3 is 17 residues long. With V trimmed by 1 base and J by 6 bases, 12 bases remained unmatched. For the CDR3, the DNA is TGTGCCAGCAGCTTAGTCTCAGGGGCCAGCGGGGGGAAGACCCAGTACTTC. Its translation is CASSLVSGASGGKTQYF.